A single TCR beta chain is shown here with its context. Antigen unknown. This sample is part of a study of lymphopenia after photon versus proton radiotherapy. Study-wide findings and caveats: Photon-treated patients lost naive T cells and TCR diversity; proton-treated stayed stable. Only patients who died were analyzed for survival; proton advantage is unproven. Larger post-nadir TCR diversity loss correlated inversely with survival in deceased patients. Post-nadir diversity loss with photons came from oligoclonal expansion, particularly CD8+ Temra cells.

Trimming took 4 bases from V and 4 from J, leaving 10 bases between them. This CDR3 has 13 amino acids. Looked up from germline, CDR1 is LNHDA and CDR2 is SQIVND (reference sequence). Profiling relied on immunoSEQ multiplex PCR, and the TCRdb table lists in-frame clones only, not all of them. The sample records roughly 41,000 clones, over 65% being singletons. The gene calls are TRBV19 and TRBJ2-5, with D perhaps assigned TRBD1 or TRBD2 (5 bases each). This receptor was taken from a man in his fifties with gastric cancer. Material: peripheral blood, obtained from a patient treated with photon-based radiotherapy. Here the CDR3 reads CASSNRDVETQYF. The CDR3 nucleotides are TGTGCCAGTAGTAATCGGGACGTAGAGACCCAGTACTTC.